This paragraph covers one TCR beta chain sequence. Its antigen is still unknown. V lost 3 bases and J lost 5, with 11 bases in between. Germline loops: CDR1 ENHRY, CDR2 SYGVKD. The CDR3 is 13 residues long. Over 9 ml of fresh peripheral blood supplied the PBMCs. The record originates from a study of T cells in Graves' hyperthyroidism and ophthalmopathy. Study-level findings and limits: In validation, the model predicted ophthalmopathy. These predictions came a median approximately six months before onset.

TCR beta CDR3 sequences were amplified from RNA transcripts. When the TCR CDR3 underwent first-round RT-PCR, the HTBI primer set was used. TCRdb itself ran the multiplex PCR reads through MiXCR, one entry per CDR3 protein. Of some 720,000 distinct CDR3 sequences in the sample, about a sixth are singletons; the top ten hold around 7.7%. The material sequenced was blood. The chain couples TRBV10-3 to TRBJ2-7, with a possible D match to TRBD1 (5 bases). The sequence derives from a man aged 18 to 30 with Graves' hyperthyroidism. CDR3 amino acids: CAISDQGSHEQYF. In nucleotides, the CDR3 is TGTGCCATCAGTGATCAGGGTTCGCACGAGCAGTACTTC.